This entry describes one TCR beta chain. Its antigen is currently not known. Nothing much larger sits one base from this clone, and base qualities are not available. This same CDR3 is encoded by further DNA sequences in the sample. To sequence the TCRbeta CDR3 region, genomic DNA was isolated from the sorted cells. The immunoSEQ Assay was used to sequence the TCRbeta CDR3 regions. The table was pulled from immuneACCESS by TCRdb, which kept in-frame rearrangements only. Such tables lose some clones; where checked, under half of the loss comes from unresolved V genes, and the rest has no known cause. This sample has tens of thousands of clones in its table, and 75% to 90% of those were observed once. The ten biggest clones cover around 6.2% of the sample. The entry originates in a study of OX40 agonist ivuxolimab in advanced cancers. For the wider study: The costimulatory receptor OX40 (CD134) was targeted by ivuxolimab, a fully human IgG2 agonistic monoclonal antibody. The paper describes the monotherapy dose-escalation part (N ≈ 50 patients) of the phase I trial of ivuxolimab. Intravenous ivuxolimab was administered to patients every 2 weeks at six dose levels: 0.01, 0.1, 0.3, 1.5, 3 and 10 mg/kg. Patients were allowed to have had prior anti-PD-1, anti-PD-L1 or anti-CTLA-4 therapy, and approximately 37% of the dose-escalation patients had been treated with checkpoint inhibitors. The dose-escalation cohort was 82.7% male with a mean age of about 65 years, ranging from roughly 23 to 90. Three dose-escalation patients achieved partial responses, one with hepatocellular carcinoma and two with cutaneous melanoma. Among the 50 to 55 dose-escalation patients, 19 had hepatocellular carcinoma, 15 or so melanoma, 9 renal cell carcinoma and 9 head and neck cancer. Peripheral TCRbeta sequencing was intended to test whether TCR sequence diversity was altered and clonal T-cell expansion was caused by ivuxolimab. Overall study outcomes, separate from this receptor: Low levels of normalized T-cell clonal expansion were also shown by some nonresponding patients. At doses of 0.1 to 3.0 mg/kg, clonal expansion of both CD4+ and CD8+ blood T cells was observed from baseline to week 6. After ivuxolimab, more expanded clones were found on average in CD8+ T cells than in CD4+ T cells. The antigen specificity of the clonally expanded peripheral T cells was not determined. In the 0.1-3.0 mg/kg groups, partial responders had among the lowest normalized peripheral clonal expansion, particularly in CD8+ T cells.

The trial excluded patients who had a history of autoimmune disease or were on systemic immunosuppression. In every dose cohort, peripheral blood was drawn for TCR sequencing at baseline, cycle 4 day 1, and cycle 7 day 1. The samples were taken from a phase I, first-in-human, multicenter, open-label dose-escalation trial of ivuxolimab. Adults with locally advanced or metastatic melanoma, renal cell carcinoma, hepatocellular carcinoma or head and neck squamous cell carcinoma were enrolled in the trial. Before TCR sequencing, CD4+ T cells and CD8+ T cells were sorted from peripheral blood as separate populations. From cysteine to phenylalanine, the CDR3 is 14 amino acids long. The kept DNA is CDR3 alone, 42 bases in frame from the first base. Here V drops 2 bases and J drops 0 bases, and the junction holds 2 bases not matched to any gene. CDR1 and CDR2 are read off the germline V gene as SGHRS and YFSETQ.

This TCR came from an adult with an advanced solid tumor such as melanoma, head and neck, liver or kidney cancer. Here the sequenced sample was CD4+ or CD8+ T cells sorted from blood, taken in a trial of the OX40 agonist ivuxolimab. The V and J genes are TRBV5-1 and TRBJ2-7; 7 central bases correspond to TRBD1. The sequenced DNA is TGCGCCAGCAGCTTACAGGGGAGCTCCTACGAGCAGTACTTC. It codes for CASSLQGSSYEQYF.